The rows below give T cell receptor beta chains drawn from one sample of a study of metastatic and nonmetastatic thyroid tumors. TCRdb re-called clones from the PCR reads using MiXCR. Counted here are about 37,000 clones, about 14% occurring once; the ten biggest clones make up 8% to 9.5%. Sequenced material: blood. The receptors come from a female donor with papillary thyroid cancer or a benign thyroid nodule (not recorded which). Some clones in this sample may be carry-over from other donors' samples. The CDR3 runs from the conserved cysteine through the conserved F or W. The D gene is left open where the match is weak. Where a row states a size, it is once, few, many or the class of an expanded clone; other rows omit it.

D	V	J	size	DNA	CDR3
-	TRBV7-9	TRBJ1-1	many	TGTGCCAGCAGCACCAACCTCGGTAGCACTGAAGCTTTCTTT	CASSTNLGSTEAFF
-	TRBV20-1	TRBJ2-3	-	TGCAGTGCTAGAGAGGGCGGAATAAGCACAGATACGCAGTATTTT	CSAREGGISTDTQYF
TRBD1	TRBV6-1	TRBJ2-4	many	TGTGCCAAGGGGGCCGAAAACATTCAGTACTTC	CAKGAENIQYF
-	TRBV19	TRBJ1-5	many	TGTGCCAGTAATTCGGGGGTTCGTCAGCCCCAGCATTTT	CASNSGVRQPQHF
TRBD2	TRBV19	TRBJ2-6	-	TGTGCCAGTAGCTCCGTAAGCGGGGCTAACGTCCTGACTTTC	CASSSVSGANVLTF
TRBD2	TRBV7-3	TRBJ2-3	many	TGTGCCAGCAGCTTAGGTAGCGGGAGCTTTGCGGATACGCAGTATTTT	CASSLGSGSFADTQYF
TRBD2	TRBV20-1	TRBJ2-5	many	TGCAGTGCTAGAAGGGGGGCGGGAGGGGAGACCCAGTACTTC	CSARRGAGGETQYF
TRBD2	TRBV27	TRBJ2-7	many	TGTGCCAGCAAAGTAAGCGGGAGTCCCTACGAGCAGTACTTC	CASKVSGSPYEQYF
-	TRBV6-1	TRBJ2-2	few	TGTGCCATTGGCAGAGCGAACACCGGGGAGCTGTTTTTT	CAIGRANTGELFF
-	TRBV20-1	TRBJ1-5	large	TGCAGTGCTAGCCAGGGTAGCAATCAGCCCCAGCATTTT	CSASQGSNQPQHF
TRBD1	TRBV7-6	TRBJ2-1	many	TGTGCCAGCAGCTTAGTGGGACAGGCCTACAATGAGCAGTTCTTC	CASSLVGQAYNEQFF
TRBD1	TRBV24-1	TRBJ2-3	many	TGTGCCACCAGTCCTGGACAGGGGAGCACAGATACGCAGTATTTT	CATSPGQGSTDTQYF
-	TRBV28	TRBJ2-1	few	TGTGCCAGCAGCTGGGGACCTTCCTACAATGAGCAGTTCTTC	CASSWGPSYNEQFF
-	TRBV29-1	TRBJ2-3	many	TGCAGCGTTGATGATTCAACAAATACGCAGTATTTT	CSVDDSTNTQYF
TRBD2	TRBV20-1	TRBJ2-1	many	TGCAGTGCTAGAGGCACTAGCGGGAGACAAGTATCCCCCAATGAGCAGTTCTTC	CSARGTSGRQVSPNEQFF
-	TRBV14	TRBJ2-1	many	TGTGCCAGCAGCCAAGAGGCAGTTTTCTCCTACAATGAGCAGTTCTTC	CASSQEAVFSYNEQFF
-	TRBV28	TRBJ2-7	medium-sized	TGTGCCAGCAGCTCAGGGAGCTCCTACGAGCAGTACTTC	CASSSGSSYEQYF
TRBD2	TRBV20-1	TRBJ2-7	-	TGCAGTGTCGGTGGGAGGGGAGGTTCCTACGAGCAGTACTTC	CSVGGRGGSYEQYF
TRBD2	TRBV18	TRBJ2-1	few	TGTGCCAGCTCACCCAGCACGGGAGGTGAGCAGTTCTTC	CASSPSTGGEQFF
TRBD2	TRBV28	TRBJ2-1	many	TGTGCCAGCAGATCCCGACTAGCGGGAGGGTACGGTGAGCAGTTCTTC	CASRSRLAGGYGEQFF
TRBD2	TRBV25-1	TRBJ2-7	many	TGTGCCAGCAGTGAATACGAGGGAGGGTCCTACGAGCAGTACTTC	CASSEYEGGSYEQYF
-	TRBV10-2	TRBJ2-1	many	TGCGCCAGCAGTGCTGAATTCCCTTACAATGAGCAGTTCTTC	CASSAEFPYNEQFF
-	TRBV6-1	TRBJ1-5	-	TGTGCCAGCAGTGAAGCGCGGGGGAAGCATTTT	CASSEARGKHF
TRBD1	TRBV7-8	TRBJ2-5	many	TGTGCCAGCAGCCCGGGGAACAGGGGGTATGAGACCCAGTACTTC	CASSPGNRGYETQYF
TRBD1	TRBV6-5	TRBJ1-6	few	TGTGCCAGCAGTTACAGGCAGGGGGGGGGCTATAATTCACCCCTCCACTTT	CASSYRQGGGYNSPLHF
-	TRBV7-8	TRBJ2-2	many	TGTGCCAGCAGCCTTGGGCACGGGGAGCTGTTTTTT	CASSLGHGELFF
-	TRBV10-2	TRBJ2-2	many	TGCGCCAGCAGGGCGGGAACGGCCGGGGAGCTGTTTTTT	CASRAGTAGELFF
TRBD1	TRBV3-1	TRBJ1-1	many	TGTGCCAGCAGCCTTGACAGGGGGAACACTGAAGCTTTCTTT	CASSLDRGNTEAFF
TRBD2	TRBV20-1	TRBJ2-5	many	TGCAGTGCTAGAGACCTAATAGCGGGAGTCCCAGAGACCCAGTACTTC	CSARDLIAGVPETQYF
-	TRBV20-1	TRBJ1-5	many	TGCAGTGCTAGCTCAGGGTATAGCAATCAGCCCCAGCATTTT	CSASSGYSNQPQHF